The 14 T cell receptor beta chains reported below all come from one sample, sequenced in a study of blood T cells in healthy people across ages. PCR was performed a second time for roughly 7 to 12 cycles using a sample-barcoded 5' primer and a J-beta primer mix. A single record per CDR3 protein comes from TCRdb applying MiXCR to the 5' RACE reads. In the table there are around 790,000 distinct CDR3 sequences, roughly 44% of which are singletons. The source material was blood. The origin of the receptors is a man aged 55 to 70 in good health.

V gene TRBV12-3 or TRBV12-4 combines with J gene TRBJ1-1; D unresolved. The CDR3 is 12 amino acids. The V and J ends lost 7 bases and 4 bases respectively, with 10 bases between them. The CDR3 DNA reads as TGTGCCAGCATGGGAGGGAGCACTGAAGCTTTCTTT. It yields the protein CASMGGSTEAFF.

This chain joins TRBV20-1 and TRBJ2-5; 8 positions match TRBD2. CDR1 and CDR2 from the germline V gene are DFQATT and SNEGSKA (reference sequence). This CDR3 is built from 15 residues. The V segment lost 2 bases and the J segment 11 bases; nucleotides outside the gene matches: 16. The CDR3 region has the DNA TGCAGTGCTAGACGAGCGGGACTAGACTACAATGAGCAGTACTTC. Amino acids: CSARRAGLDYNEQYF.

As DNA, the CDR3 is TGTGCCAGCAGCTTGGAAGGGGGGCTCTATGGCTACACCTTC. Amino acid sequence: CASSLEGGLYGYTF. The V and J genes are TRBV5-6 and TRBJ1-2; D perhaps matches TRBD1 (6 bases). The CDR3 sequence is 14 residues long. V was clipped by 0 bases and J by 4 bases, with 10 bases between them. Germline-derived CDR1 and CDR2 are SGHDT and YYEEEE.

CDR3 coding DNA: TGTGCCAGCAGCTTACGACCGGGACAGCAAGAGACCCAGTACTTC. Protein sequence: CASSLRPGQQETQYF. V and J are TRBV7-2 and TRBJ2-5; 7 bases are a match to TRBD1. Germline V CDR1 and CDR2: SGHTA, FQGNSA. The CDR3 runs to 15 residues. V was clipped by 2 bases and J by 2 bases; unmatched bases: 5.

The chain links TRBV20-1 to TRBJ2-5, with 10 bases aligning to TRBD2. CDR1 and CDR2 (germline): DFQATT, SNEGSKA (reference sequence). This CDR3 spans 15 amino acids. After removal of 6 bases from V and 5 bases from J, the junction contained 12 bases not matched to a gene. In DNA, the CDR3 is TGCAGTGCCCTAGTCGGGACTAGCGTTCTTGAGACCCAGTACTTC. Its translation is CSALVGTSVLETQYF.

The V and J genes are TRBV9 and TRBJ1-2; D gene unclear. Germline CDR1 is SGDLS and CDR2 is YYNGEE. This CDR3 comprises 14 residues. The ends were cut back, 1 base at V and 6 bases at J, with 13 bases in the middle. CDR3 loop: CASSVRPGVDGYTF. The CDR3 coding sequence is TGTGCCAGCAGCGTACGCCCCGGGGTAGATGGCTACACCTTC.

In its sample, this clonotype was seen a few times. The rearrangement joins TRBV4-3 to TRBJ2-3; the D call may be TRBD1 or TRBD2 (5 bases each). V lost 1 base and J lost 4, with 9 bases in between. Germline V CDR1 and CDR2: LGHNA, YSLEER. This CDR3 is 14 amino acids long. The CDR3 reads CASSQGRDPDTQYF. The CDR3 nucleotides are TGCGCCAGCAGCCAAGGAAGGGACCCAGATACGCAGTATTTT.

This clonotype was detected only a few times. The V and J genes are TRBV5-1 and TRBJ2-5; D remains ambiguous. The CDR3 runs to 15 residues. Germline V gene sequence: CDR1 SGHRS, CDR2 YFSETQ. The germline V and J ends were trimmed by 3 bases and 3 bases, with 15 bases remaining between them. CDR3 loop: CASSSGSKQKETQYF. Here the CDR3 DNA reads TGCGCCAGCAGCTCTGGAAGTAAACAGAAAGAGACCCAGTACTTC.

This clonotype has ten or more counts. The chain joins TRBV9 to TRBJ2-7; tentatively, D is TRBD1 (5 bases). This CDR3 is built from 14 residues. V shed 4 bases and J shed 1 base, with 12 bases lying between them. The germline gives CDR1 SGDLS, CDR2 YYNGEE. CDR3 amino acids: CASSPRQKSYEQYF. In nucleotides, the CDR3 is TGTGCCAGCAGCCCACGACAGAAGTCCTACGAGCAGTACTTC.

This chain uses TRBV20-1 with TRBJ2-1; 10 bases match TRBD2. CDR3 length equals 13 residues. Per the germline V gene, CDR1 is DFQATT and CDR2 is SNEGSKA (reference sequence). Trimming took 7 bases from V and 6 from J; bases not matched to a gene: 6. The CDR3 nucleotides read TGCAGTGTACGAGCGGGGGGGCCCAATGAGCAGTTCTTC. Its translation is CSVRAGGPNEQFF.

This clonotype was found a few times. This chain uses TRBV7-2 with TRBJ2-6, with 8 nucleotides matching TRBD1. From germline, CDR1 is SGHTA and CDR2 FQGNSA. There are 15 residues in the CDR3. Trimming took 6 bases from V and 2 from J; bases not matched to a gene: 3. The CDR3 reads CASRLQGAGANVLTF. For the CDR3, the DNA is TGTGCCAGCAGGCTACAGGGGGCTGGGGCCAACGTCCTGACTTTC. Full variable domain (remainder filled in from reference TRBV7-2 and TRBJ2-6): GAGVSQSPSNKVTEKGKDVELRCDPISGHTALYWYRQSLGQGLEFLIYFQGNSAPDKSGLPSDRFSAERTGGSVSTLTIQRTQQEDSAVYLCASRLQGAGANVLTFGAGSRLTVL.

This clonotype was picked up a small number of times. V gene TRBV5-1 combines with J gene TRBJ1-2, with D perhaps TRBD1 (5 bases). From germline, CDR1 is SGHRS and CDR2 YFSETQ. Trimming removed 0 bases at V and 8 bases at J, with 11 bases between. This CDR3 comprises 13 residues. In nucleotides, the CDR3 is TGCGCCAGCAGCTTGGTGATAGGGGACGGCTACACCTTC. Protein sequence: CASSLVIGDGYTF.

V is TRBV21-1 and J is TRBJ2-3; the listed D gene, TRBD1, was not tested against the DNA. TRBV21-1 is a recognized pseudogene. CDR3 length: 17 residues. The CDR3 DNA reads as TGTGCCACCGACAAGAGGGGGGGGCAATCTAGCACAGATACGCAGTATTTT. It translates to CATDKRGGQSSTDTQYF.

This clonotype was detected a few times. J is TRBJ1-2 and V is TRBV10-3; TRBD1 might be the D (6 bases). The CDR3 spans 11 residues. Germline V gene sequence: CDR1 ENHRY, CDR2 SYGVKD. The V gene lost 6 bases and the J gene lost 8 bases, with 10 bases spanning the gap. CDR3 DNA sequence: TGTGCCATCAGGGGACAAGGCGGCTACACCTTC. The encoded protein is CAIRGQGGYTF.